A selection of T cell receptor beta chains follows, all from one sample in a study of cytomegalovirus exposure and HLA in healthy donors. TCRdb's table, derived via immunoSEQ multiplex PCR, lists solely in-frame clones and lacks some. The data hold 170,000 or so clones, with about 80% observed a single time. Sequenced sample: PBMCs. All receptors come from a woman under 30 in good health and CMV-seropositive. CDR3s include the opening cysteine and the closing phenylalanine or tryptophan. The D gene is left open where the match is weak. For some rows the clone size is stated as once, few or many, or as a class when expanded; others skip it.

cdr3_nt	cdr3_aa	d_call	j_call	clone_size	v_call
TGTGCCAGCAGCCACAGCTCGTGGAGGCCCACTAACTATGGCTACACCTTC	CASSHSSWRPTNYGYTF	-	TRBJ1-2	-	TRBV7-9
TGTGCCAGCACCCCAACTACGAATTCACCCCTCCACTTT	CASTPTTNSPLHF	-	TRBJ1-6	-	TRBV7-7
TGCGCCAGCAGCCAAGAGGAGGGGTCCTCCTACGAGCAGTACTTC	CASSQEEGSSYEQYF	-	TRBJ2-7	-	TRBV4-3
TGTGCCAGCAGCACGGACTCGGGCTTGACCCAGTACTTC	CASSTDSGLTQYF	-	TRBJ2-5	-	TRBV7-2
TGCGCCAGCAGCATGAGACTAGCGGGGGGTACAGATACGCAGTATTTT	CASSMRLAGGTDTQYF	TRBD2	TRBJ2-3	-	TRBV5-1
TGTGCCAGCGTGGGGACACTGGCCAGTGAAGCTTTCTTT	CASVGTLASEAFF	-	TRBJ1-1	-	TRBV27
TGTGCCAGCAGCTGGACAGGGGGGTCAGGCTACACCTTC	CASSWTGGSGYTF	TRBD1	TRBJ1-2	-	TRBV13
TGTGCCAGCAGCCCTGGGACAGCCAACACCGGGGAGCTGTTTTTT	CASSPGTANTGELFF	TRBD1	TRBJ2-2	-	TRBV7-2
TGTGCCAGCGACAAAAACGGGCAGGGCGTGTCGGACACCGGGGAGCTGTTTTTT	CASDKNGQGVSDTGELFF	-	TRBJ2-2	once	TRBV18
TGCGCCAGCAGCCAAGATAATAGCGGGGAACACCGTAGGGAGCTGTTTTTT	CASSQDNSGEHRRELFF	TRBD2	TRBJ2-2	-	TRBV4-3
TGTGCCAGCAGCTCGGACAGGGGGTATGAGCAGTTCTTC	CASSSDRGYEQFF	TRBD1	TRBJ2-1	-	TRBV7-6
TGCGCCAGCAGCCAAGTCGGACAGGAAGGCACTGAAGCTTTCTTT	CASSQVGQEGTEAFF	TRBD1	TRBJ1-1	-	TRBV4-3
TGTGCCAGCAGCTGGGGCCCCGGGACAGGGGGCACTGAAGCTTTCTTT	CASSWGPGTGGTEAFF	TRBD1	TRBJ1-1	-	TRBV5-6
TGTGCCAGTCGCCGGGACACCGCGGGGAACACTGAAGCTTTCTTT	CASRRDTAGNTEAFF	-	TRBJ1-1	-	TRBV6-5
TGTGCCAGCAGTAGTAACAACAGGGGGCGCGGGGAGACCCAGTACTTC	CASSSNNRGRGETQYF	TRBD1	TRBJ2-5	-	TRBV2
TGTGCCAGCAGCATGTTTTCAGGGAACACTGAAGCTTTCTTT	CASSMFSGNTEAFF	-	TRBJ1-1	-	TRBV27
TGTGCCAGCAGTTTCTCGGGGGGTCCCGGATCACCCCTCCACTTT	CASSFSGGPGSPLHF	-	TRBJ1-6	-	TRBV28
TGCGCCAGCAGCTTCATACCAGACAGGGCCAGCTATGGCTACACCTTC	CASSFIPDRASYGYTF	TRBD1	TRBJ1-2	-	TRBV5-1
TGTGCCAGCAGCTTAGGGGACAGCAAAAACATTCAGTACTTC	CASSLGDSKNIQYF	TRBD1	TRBJ2-4	-	TRBV7-2
TGTGCCAGCAGCCAAGATAGGATCTACGGGGGTGGCTACACCTTC	CASSQDRIYGGGYTF	-	TRBJ1-2	-	TRBV14
TGTGCCAGCAGTCCCGGGGGAGGGGTTGGCTATGGCTACACCTTC	CASSPGGGVGYGYTF	-	TRBJ1-2	-	TRBV27
TGCGCCAGCAGCTTGCGCCGGGGTGATGAGCAGTTCTTC	CASSLRRGDEQFF	-	TRBJ2-1	-	TRBV5-1
TGTGCCAGCAGCTGGGCCACAGGGGGCGCCTCGGCTTTCTTT	CASSWATGGASAFF	TRBD1	TRBJ1-1	-	TRBV7-8
TGTGCCAGTAGTATACGAGGCAGCTCTGGGGCCAACGTCCTGACTTTC	CASSIRGSSGANVLTF	-	TRBJ2-6	-	TRBV19
TGTGCCAGCAGTGAGCCGGGATTAGCCTCCTACGAGCAGTACTTC	CASSEPGLASYEQYF	-	TRBJ2-7	few	TRBV2
TGTGCCAGCAGTGCCCGACAGGGGGGGATTGAAAAACTGTTTTTT	CASSARQGGIEKLFF	TRBD1	TRBJ1-4	few	TRBV28
TGTGCCAGTAGTATTCAAGCCGGACTGACCCCCGGGGTGGTGGACGAGCAGTACTTC	CASSIQAGLTPGVVDEQYF	-	TRBJ2-7	-	TRBV19
TGTGCCAGCAGTTACACGACAGGTTCCTACGAGCAGTACTTC	CASSYTTGSYEQYF	-	TRBJ2-7	-	TRBV6-6
TGTGCCAGCAGCTTATCCCAGGGAAGTGGCTACACCTTC	CASSLSQGSGYTF	-	TRBJ1-2	-	TRBV5-5
TGTGCCAGCAGCTTGAGACAAAACACTGAAGCTTTCTTT	CASSLRQNTEAFF	-	TRBJ1-1	-	TRBV5-5
TGTGCCAGCAGCAAGGGGTGGACGACAGCTCCCGGCGAGCAGTACTTC	CASSKGWTTAPGEQYF	-	TRBJ2-7	-	TRBV7-2
TGTGCCAGCAGCTTAGACGGCGGGGAGCAGTACTTC	CASSLDGGEQYF	-	TRBJ2-7	-	TRBV5-5
TGTGCCAGCAGCTTAGCTGCGGGGGGCCAGGGTGAGCAGTTCTTC	CASSLAAGGQGEQFF	TRBD2	TRBJ2-1	-	TRBV7-2
TGTGCCAGTGAGCAGGAGAACACTGAAGCTTTCTTT	CASEQENTEAFF	-	TRBJ1-1	-	TRBV18
TGTGCTAGTGCCACGGGGAGGGGCGCGTATCAGCCCCAGCATTTT	CASATGRGAYQPQHF	-	TRBJ1-5	-	TRBV12-5
TGCGCCAGCAGCCGGCCCCGTGGTGAGCAGTACTTC	CASSRPRGEQYF	-	TRBJ2-7	-	TRBV4-1
TGTGCCAGCAGTGAATTTGGCGGAAATCAGCCCCAGCATTTT	CASSEFGGNQPQHF	-	TRBJ1-5	-	TRBV25-1
TGTGCCAGCAGCGGGATCAGGGGAAGGTCACCCCTCCACTTT	CASSGIRGRSPLHF	-	TRBJ1-6	few	TRBV9
TGTGCCAGCAGGTACCGGGATCAGTCTGAAGCTTTCTTT	CASRYRDQSEAFF	-	TRBJ1-1	-	TRBV11-1
TGTGCCAGCAGCTTGGCAGGGAACTATGGCTACACCTTC	CASSLAGNYGYTF	-	TRBJ1-2	-	TRBV5-6
TGTGCCAGCAGTGGGGACAGGTTGAACACTGAAGCTTTCTTT	CASSGDRLNTEAFF	TRBD1	TRBJ1-1	-	TRBV6-1
TGTGCCAGCAGCTTAGGGTTGAGGCAGGGTGAGACCGGGGAGCTGTTTTTT	CASSLGLRQGETGELFF	-	TRBJ2-2	-	TRBV5-4
TGTGCCAGCAGTCCCTCCCCGTCTGGAAACACCATATATTTT	CASSPSPSGNTIYF	-	TRBJ1-3	-	TRBV6-5
TGTGCCAGCACTAGCGGGGGGAAAGAGACCCAGTACTTC	CASTSGGKETQYF	TRBD2	TRBJ2-5	-	TRBV2
TGTGCCAGCAGTTACGGGGGGGCCTCCGAGCAGTACTTC	CASSYGGASEQYF	-	TRBJ2-7	-	TRBV6-6
TGTGCCAGCAGCCCCCTTCGCGGGGCAACAATTATAGATGAGCAGTTCTTC	CASSPLRGATIIDEQFF	-	TRBJ2-1	-	TRBV11-3
TGTGCCAGTAGCGGACTAGCGGGTTCTGCCTACGAGCAGTACTTC	CASSGLAGSAYEQYF	TRBD2	TRBJ2-7	-	TRBV19
TGTGCCAGCAGAGAGTTGGCGGCTAACTATGGCTACACCTTC	CASRELAANYGYTF	-	TRBJ1-2	-	TRBV5-4
TGTGCCAGCAGTCTTTCTTGGGACAGGAAGTCTCCTAACTATGGCTACACCTTC	CASSLSWDRKSPNYGYTF	TRBD1	TRBJ1-2	-	TRBV27
TGTGCCAGCAGCTTAATCGTGAGCCCCGGCAATCAGCCCCAGCATTTT	CASSLIVSPGNQPQHF	-	TRBJ1-5	-	TRBV7-6
TGTGCCAGCAGCGTAGCGGCGGGGGGGCACGCTGAGCAGTTCTTC	CASSVAAGGHAEQFF	TRBD2	TRBJ2-1	-	TRBV9
TGTGCCAGCAGCGAAAAGGGCCTAGCGGGGGTACCAAACACCGGGGAGCTGTTTTTT	CASSEKGLAGVPNTGELFF	TRBD2	TRBJ2-2	-	TRBV7-6
TGTGCCAGTAGTATAGACCGAGGGACACTGACGGATACGCAGTATTTT	CASSIDRGTLTDTQYF	-	TRBJ2-3	-	TRBV19
TGTGCCAGCAGCCCCCGGTGGAGCTCCTACGAGCAGTACTTC	CASSPRWSSYEQYF	-	TRBJ2-7	-	TRBV6-5
TGTGCTAGTGGTTCAGGACAGAACCAAGAGACCCAGTACTTC	CASGSGQNQETQYF	-	TRBJ2-5	-	TRBV12-5